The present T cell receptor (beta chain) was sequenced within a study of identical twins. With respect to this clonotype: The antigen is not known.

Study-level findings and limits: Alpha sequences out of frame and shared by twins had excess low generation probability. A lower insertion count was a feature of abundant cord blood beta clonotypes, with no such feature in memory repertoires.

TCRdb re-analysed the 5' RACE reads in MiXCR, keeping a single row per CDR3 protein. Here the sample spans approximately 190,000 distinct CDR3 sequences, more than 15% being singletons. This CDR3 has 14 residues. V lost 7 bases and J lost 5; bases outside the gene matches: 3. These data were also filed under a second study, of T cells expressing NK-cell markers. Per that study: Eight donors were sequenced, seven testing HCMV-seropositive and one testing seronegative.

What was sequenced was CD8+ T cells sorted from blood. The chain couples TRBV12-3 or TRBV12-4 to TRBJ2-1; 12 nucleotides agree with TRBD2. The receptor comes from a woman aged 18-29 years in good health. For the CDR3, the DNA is TGTGCCAGCATCGGGACTAGCGGGCACAATGAGCAGTTCTTC. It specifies CASIGTSGHNEQFF.